The entry below gives a single T cell receptor (beta chain) sequence along with its context. The CDR3 is 12 residues long. Germline V lookup: CDR1 LNHDA, CDR2 SQIVND (reference sequence). V was cut by 7 bases and J by 8 bases, with 14 bases left in between. In the source study's methods: Amplified reference gene primers provided the basis for estimating nucleated cell counts. The protocol was immunoSEQ multiplex PCR, while the TCRdb copy is restricted to in-frame clones and leaves out a portion. The DNA was the basis for D and trimming; V, J and clone size are from that table. The repertoire consists of 250,000 to 300,000 clones, with 80% to 85% occurring once and the leading ten covering roughly 3.6%. The data belong to a study of blood T cell repertoires in COVID-19. On the study more broadly: Samples representing acute and convalescent COVID-19 were sourced from the United States, Italy and Spain. PBMCs, B-cell-depleted T cells, or T cells provided the cDNA or gDNA that made up the material.

This rearrangement joins TRBV19 to TRBJ1-2; no definite D call. The sequence came from a man in his fifties or sixties who had recovered from COVID-19. Sequenced input: PBMCs or T cells enriched from blood (not recorded which). CDR3 loop: CASKEQIGGYTF. The CDR3 region has the DNA TGTGCCAGTAAAGAACAGATAGGCGGCTACACCTTC.